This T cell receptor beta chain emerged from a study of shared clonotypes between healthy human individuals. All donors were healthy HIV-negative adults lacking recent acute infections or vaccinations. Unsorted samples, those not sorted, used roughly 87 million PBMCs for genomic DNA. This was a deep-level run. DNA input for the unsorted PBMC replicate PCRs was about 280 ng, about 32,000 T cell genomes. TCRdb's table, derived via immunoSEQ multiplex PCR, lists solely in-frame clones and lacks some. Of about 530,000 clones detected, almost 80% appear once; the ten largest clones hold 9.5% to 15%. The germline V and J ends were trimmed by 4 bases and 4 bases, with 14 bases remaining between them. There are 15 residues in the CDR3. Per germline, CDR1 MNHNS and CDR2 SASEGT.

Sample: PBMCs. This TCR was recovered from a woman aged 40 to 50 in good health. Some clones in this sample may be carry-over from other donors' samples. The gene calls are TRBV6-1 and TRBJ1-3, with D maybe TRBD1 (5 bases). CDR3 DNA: TGTGCCAGCAGTGCCTCCGGGGGTCCCGGAAACACCATATATTTT. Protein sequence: CASSASGGPGNTIYF.